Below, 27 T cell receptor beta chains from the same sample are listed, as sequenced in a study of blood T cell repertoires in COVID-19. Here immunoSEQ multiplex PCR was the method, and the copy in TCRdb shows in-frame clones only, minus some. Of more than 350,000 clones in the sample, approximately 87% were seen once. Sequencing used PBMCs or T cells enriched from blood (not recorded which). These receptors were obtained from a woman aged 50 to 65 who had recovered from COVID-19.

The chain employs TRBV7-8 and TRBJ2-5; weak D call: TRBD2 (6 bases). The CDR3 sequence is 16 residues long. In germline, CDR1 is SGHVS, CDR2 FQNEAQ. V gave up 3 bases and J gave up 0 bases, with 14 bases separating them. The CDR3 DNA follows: TGTGCCAGCAGCTTGATTGGCGGGATGTACCAAGAGACCCAGTACTTC. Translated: CASSLIGGMYQETQYF.

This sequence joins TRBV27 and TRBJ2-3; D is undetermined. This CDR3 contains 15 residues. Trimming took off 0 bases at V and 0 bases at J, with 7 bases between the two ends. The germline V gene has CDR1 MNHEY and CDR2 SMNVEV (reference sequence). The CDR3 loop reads CASSLSPYSTDTQYF. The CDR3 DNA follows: TGTGCCAGCAGTTTATCCCCCTATAGCACAGATACGCAGTATTTT.

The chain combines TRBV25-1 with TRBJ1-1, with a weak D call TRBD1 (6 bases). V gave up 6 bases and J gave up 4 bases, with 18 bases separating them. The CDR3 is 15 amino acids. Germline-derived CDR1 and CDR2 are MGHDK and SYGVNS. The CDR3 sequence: CASSPSAGVSTEAFF. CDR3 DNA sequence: TGTGCCAGCAGCCCTTCAGCAGGGGTGAGCACTGAAGCTTTCTTT.

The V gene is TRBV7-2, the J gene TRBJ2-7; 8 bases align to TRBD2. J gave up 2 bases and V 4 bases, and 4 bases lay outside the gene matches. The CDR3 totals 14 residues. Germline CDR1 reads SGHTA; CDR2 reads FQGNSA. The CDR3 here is CASSYIAGTYEQYF. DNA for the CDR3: TGTGCCAGCAGCTACATAGCGGGGACCTACGAGCAGTACTTC.

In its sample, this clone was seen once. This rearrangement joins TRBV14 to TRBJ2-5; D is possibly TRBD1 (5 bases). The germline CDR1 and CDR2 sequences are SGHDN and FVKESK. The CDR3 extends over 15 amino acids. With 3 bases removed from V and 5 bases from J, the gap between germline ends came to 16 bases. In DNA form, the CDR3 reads TGTGCCAGCAGCCAGGAAACTGCTAGGGGTGAGACCCAGTACTTC. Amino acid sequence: CASSQETARGETQYF.

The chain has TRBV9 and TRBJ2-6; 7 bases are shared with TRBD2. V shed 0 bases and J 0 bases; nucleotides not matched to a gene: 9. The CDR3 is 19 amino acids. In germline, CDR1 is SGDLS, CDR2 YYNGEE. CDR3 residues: CASSVAPGRANSGANVLTF. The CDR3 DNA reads TGTGCCAGCAGCGTAGCACCAGGGAGGGCCAACTCTGGGGCCAACGTCCTGACTTTC.

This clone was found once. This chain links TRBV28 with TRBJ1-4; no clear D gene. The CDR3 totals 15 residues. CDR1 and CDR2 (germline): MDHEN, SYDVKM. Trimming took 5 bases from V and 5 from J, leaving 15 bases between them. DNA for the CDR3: TGTGCCAGCAGTAGCCCTACAGCCTCGAATGAAAAACTGTTTTTT. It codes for CASSSPTASNEKLFF.

The CDR3 DNA follows: TGTGCCAGCAGGGGGCAGGGGGAGGTTAATGAAAAACTGTTTTTT. Protein: CASRGQGEVNEKLFF. This chain joins TRBV27 and TRBJ1-4, with 7 positions matching TRBD1. CDR3 length: 15 amino acids. The germline gives CDR1 MNHEY, CDR2 SMNVEV (reference sequence). Trimming at V came to 6 bases and at J to 4 bases, leaving 8 bases not matched to a gene.

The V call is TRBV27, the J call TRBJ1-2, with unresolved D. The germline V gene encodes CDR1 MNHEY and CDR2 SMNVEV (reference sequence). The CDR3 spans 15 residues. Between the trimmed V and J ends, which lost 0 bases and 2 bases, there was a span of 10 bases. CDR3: CASSLSPPGNYGYTF. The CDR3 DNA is TGTGCCAGCAGTTTATCGCCCCCGGGGAACTATGGCTACACCTTC.

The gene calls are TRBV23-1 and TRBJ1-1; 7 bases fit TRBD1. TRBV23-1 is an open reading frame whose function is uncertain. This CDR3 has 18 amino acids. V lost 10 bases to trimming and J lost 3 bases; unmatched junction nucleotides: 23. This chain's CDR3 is CANIRPFREGGSDTEAFF. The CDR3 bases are TGCGCCAACATTCGCCCTTTCAGGGAAGGGGGCTCGGACACTGAAGCTTTCTTT.

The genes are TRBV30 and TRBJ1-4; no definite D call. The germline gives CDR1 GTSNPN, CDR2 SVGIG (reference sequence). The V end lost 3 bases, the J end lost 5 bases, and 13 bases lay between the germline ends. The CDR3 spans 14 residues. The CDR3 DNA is TGTGCCTGGAGGGTAGTTGGAGTAAATGAAAAACTGTTTTTT. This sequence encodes CAWRVVGVNEKLFF.

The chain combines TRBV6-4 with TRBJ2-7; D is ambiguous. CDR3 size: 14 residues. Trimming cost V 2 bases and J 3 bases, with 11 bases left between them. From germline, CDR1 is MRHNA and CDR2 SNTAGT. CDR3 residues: CASSDPGPYYEQYF. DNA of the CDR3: TGTGCCAGCAGTGACCCTGGGCCGTACTACGAGCAGTACTTC.

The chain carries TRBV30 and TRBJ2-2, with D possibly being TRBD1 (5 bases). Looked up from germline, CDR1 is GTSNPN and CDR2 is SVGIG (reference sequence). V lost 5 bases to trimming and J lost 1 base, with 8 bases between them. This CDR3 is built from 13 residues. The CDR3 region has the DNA TGTGCCTGGCGACAGTTGAACACCGGGGAGCTGTTTTTT. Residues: CAWRQLNTGELFF.

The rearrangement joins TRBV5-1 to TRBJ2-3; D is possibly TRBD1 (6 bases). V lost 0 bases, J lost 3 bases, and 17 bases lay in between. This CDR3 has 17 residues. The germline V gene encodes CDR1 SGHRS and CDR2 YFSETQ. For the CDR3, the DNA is TGCGCCAGCAGCTTGGTTTCTCGGGCAGGGGCTACAGATACGCAGTATTTT. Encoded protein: CASSLVSRAGATDTQYF.

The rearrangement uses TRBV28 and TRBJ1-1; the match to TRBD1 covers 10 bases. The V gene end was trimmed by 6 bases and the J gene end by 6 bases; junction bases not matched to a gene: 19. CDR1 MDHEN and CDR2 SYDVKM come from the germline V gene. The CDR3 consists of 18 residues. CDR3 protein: CASSQKRGQGRRGPEAFF. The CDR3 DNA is TGTGCCAGCAGCCAGAAGAGGGGACAGGGGAGAAGGGGTCCTGAAGCTTTCTTT.

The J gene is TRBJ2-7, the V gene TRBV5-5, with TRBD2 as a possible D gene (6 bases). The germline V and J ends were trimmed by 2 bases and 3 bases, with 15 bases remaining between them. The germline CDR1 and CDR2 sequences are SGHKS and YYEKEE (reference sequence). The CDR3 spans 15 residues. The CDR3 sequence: CASSFRWDSVYEQYF. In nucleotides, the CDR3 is TGTGCCAGCAGCTTCCGTTGGGACTCCGTCTACGAGCAGTACTTC.

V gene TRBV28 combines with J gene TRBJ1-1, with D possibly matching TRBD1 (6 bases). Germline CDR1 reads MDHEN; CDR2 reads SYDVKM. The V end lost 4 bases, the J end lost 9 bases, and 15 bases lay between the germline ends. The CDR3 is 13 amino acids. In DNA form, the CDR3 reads TGTGCCAGCAGTTCAGGGGTTTGGTCGAAAGCTTTCTTT. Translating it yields CASSSGVWSKAFF.

The CDR3 loop is CASSLNEAYGYTF. CDR3 in DNA: TGTGCCAGCAGTTTAAATGAGGCCTATGGCTACACCTTC. This chain uses TRBV27 with TRBJ1-2, with no clear D. The length of the CDR3 is 13 residues. From germline, CDR1 is MNHEY and CDR2 SMNVEV (reference sequence). V lost 2 bases, J lost 4 bases, and 8 bases lay in between.

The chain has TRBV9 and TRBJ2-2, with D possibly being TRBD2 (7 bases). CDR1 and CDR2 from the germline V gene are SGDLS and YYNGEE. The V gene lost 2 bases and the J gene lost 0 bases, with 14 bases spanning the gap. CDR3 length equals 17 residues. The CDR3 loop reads CASSVFGGASNTGELFF. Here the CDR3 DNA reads TGTGCCAGCAGCGTTTTTGGGGGGGCCTCGAACACCGGGGAGCTGTTTTTT.

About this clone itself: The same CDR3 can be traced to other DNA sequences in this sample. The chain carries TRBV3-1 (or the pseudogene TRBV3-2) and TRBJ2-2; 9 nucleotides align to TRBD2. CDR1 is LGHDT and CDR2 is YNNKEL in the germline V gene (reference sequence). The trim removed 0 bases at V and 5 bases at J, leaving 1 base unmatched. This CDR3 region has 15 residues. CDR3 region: CASSQEAGGTGELFF. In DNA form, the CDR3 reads TGTGCCAGCAGCCAAGAAGCGGGGGGAACCGGGGAGCTGTTTTTT.

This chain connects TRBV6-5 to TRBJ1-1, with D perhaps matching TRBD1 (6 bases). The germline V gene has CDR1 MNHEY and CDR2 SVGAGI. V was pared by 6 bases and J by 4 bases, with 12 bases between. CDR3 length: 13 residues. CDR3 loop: CASREDRATEAFF. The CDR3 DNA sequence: TGTGCCAGCAGGGAGGACAGAGCCACTGAAGCTTTCTTT.

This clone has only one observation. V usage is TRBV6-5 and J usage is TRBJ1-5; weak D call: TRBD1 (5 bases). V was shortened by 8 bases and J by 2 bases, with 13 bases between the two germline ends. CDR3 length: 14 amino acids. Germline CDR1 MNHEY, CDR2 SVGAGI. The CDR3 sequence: CASVRQSRNQPQHF. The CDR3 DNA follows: TGTGCCAGCGTACGACAGAGTCGCAATCAGCCCCAGCATTTT.

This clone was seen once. The CDR3 DNA sequence: TGTGCCAGCAGACGGACAGGGGCCGGGGGTTACACCTTC. Translation: CASRRTGAGGYTF. J is TRBJ1-2 and V is TRBV6-5, with TRBD1 matching over 9 bases. The ends lost 6 bases at V and 11 bases at J; junction bases unmatched: 10. Germline V gene sequence: CDR1 MNHEY, CDR2 SVGAGI. This CDR3 region has 13 residues.

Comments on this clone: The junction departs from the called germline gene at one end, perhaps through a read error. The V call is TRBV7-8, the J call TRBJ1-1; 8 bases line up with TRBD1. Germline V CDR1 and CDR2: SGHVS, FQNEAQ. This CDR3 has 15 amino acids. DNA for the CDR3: TGTGCCAGCACCTTACAGGGGGGATTGGATACTGAAGCTTTCTTT. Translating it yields CASTLQGGLDTEAFF.

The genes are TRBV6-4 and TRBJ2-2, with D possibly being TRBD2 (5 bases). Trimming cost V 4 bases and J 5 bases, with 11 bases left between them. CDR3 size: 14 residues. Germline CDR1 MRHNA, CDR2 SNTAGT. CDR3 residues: CASSGSPGTGELFF. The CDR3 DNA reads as TGTGCCAGCAGTGGTTCACCGGGAACCGGGGAGCTGTTTTTT.

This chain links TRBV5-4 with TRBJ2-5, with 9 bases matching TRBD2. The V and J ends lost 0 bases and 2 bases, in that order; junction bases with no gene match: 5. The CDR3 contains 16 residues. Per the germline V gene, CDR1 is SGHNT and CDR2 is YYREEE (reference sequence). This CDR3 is CASSLVRAGGQETQYF. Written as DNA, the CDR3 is TGTGCCAGCAGCTTGGTTCGAGCGGGGGGACAAGAGACCCAGTACTTC.

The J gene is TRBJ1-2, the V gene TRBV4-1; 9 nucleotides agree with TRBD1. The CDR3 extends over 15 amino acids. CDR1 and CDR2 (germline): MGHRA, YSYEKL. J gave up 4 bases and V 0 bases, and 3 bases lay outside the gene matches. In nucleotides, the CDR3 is TGCGCCAGCAGCCAAGACGGACAGGGGAGCTATGGCTACACCTTC. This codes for CASSQDGQGSYGYTF.